The 23 T cell receptor beta chains presented below share a single source sample, sequenced in a study of CD8+CD57+ T cells in acquired aplastic anemia. Sequenced patients had shown CD8+CD57+ cell expansion by flow cytometry. TCR beta VDJ and CDR3 profiling used genomic DNA as template. TCRdb recomputed calls from the reads with MiXCR, one row per CDR3 protein. The data show roughly 200,000 distinct CDR3 sequences, about 62% seen once. The source material was sorted CD4+, CD8+, or CD8+CD57+ T cells (not recorded which) from PBMCs. The receptors were sampled from a human donor with aplastic anemia.

This clonotype showed up just once. The V and J genes are TRBV5-4 and TRBJ2-1, with D possibly TRBD1 on 6 matching bases. The V end was cut by 4 bases, the J end by 3 bases, with 20 bases between. The CDR3 is 17 amino acids. The germline CDR1 and CDR2 sequences are SGHNT and YYREEE (reference sequence). The CDR3 loop reads CASSPTPDSAIYNEQFF. Written as DNA, the CDR3 is TGTGCCAGCAGCCCCACCCCGGACAGTGCGATCTACAATGAGCAGTTCTTC. The full variable domain, its missing parts supplied by reference TRBV5-4 and TRBJ2-1, is ETGVTQSPTHLIKTRGQQVTLRCSSQSGHNTVSWYQQALGQGPQFIFQYYREEENGRGNFPPRFSGLQFPNYSSELNVNALELDDSALYLCASSPTPDSAIYNEQFFGPGTRLTVL.

At least ten counts were recorded for this clonotype. The V gene is TRBV6-8, the J gene TRBJ2-3; no clear D gene. The CDR3 consists of 13 residues. CDR1 MNHGY and CDR2 SAAAGT come from the germline V gene. Trimming removed 2 bases from V and 4 bases from J, with 7 bases in between. As DNA, the CDR3 is TGTGCCAGCAGTTACCCCATTGCAGATACGCAGTATTTT. Its translation is CASSYPIADTQYF.

For this clonotype: The junction departs from the called germline gene at one end, perhaps through a read error. This chain joins TRBV7-9 and TRBJ2-3, with 13 bases matching TRBD2. The CDR3 totals 17 residues. Germline lookup yields CDR1 SEHNR and CDR2 FQNEAQ (reference sequence). For the CDR3, the DNA is TGTGCCAACAGCCAAGACACTAGCGGGGGGGATACAGATACGCAGTATTTT. Its protein is CANSQDTSGGDTDTQYF.

This clonotype was counted a few times. The CDR3 DNA reads TGCAGCGTTAGGGCAGGGGAAGATGGCTACACCTTC. As protein: CSVRAGEDGYTF. The V call is TRBV29-1, the J call TRBJ1-2; D perhaps matches TRBD1 (6 bases). The CDR3 has 12 amino acids. Trimming took 5 bases from V and 6 from J, leaving 13 bases between them. CDR1 is SQVTM, CDR2 ANQGSEA, per germline.

The CDR3, as DNA: TGCAGTGCTAGAGACAGGGGGCGCTCCTACGAGCAGTACTTC. It encodes CSARDRGRSYEQYF. The rearrangement uses TRBV20-1 and TRBJ2-7; 8 bases fit TRBD1. The CDR3 is 14 amino acids. CDR1 is DFQATT, CDR2 SNEGSKA, per germline (reference sequence). The trim removed 0 bases at V and 0 bases at J, leaving 1 base unmatched.

The chain joins TRBV6-1 to TRBJ2-1; D is unclear. CDR1 is MNHNS and CDR2 is SASEGT in the germline V gene. Trimming cost V 6 bases and J 5 bases, with 2 bases left between them. This CDR3 has 10 residues. This chain's CDR3 is CASSHNEQFF. CDR3 bases: TGTGCCAGCAGCCACAATGAGCAGTTCTTC.

In regard to this clonotype: At one boundary the junction diverges from the germline segment, which might be a read error. This chain connects TRBV15 to TRBJ2-1, with D unclear. The CDR3 runs to 12 residues. Germline V lookup: CDR1 LNHNV, CDR2 YYDKDF (reference sequence). CDR3 loop: CATSSQTDEHFF. DNA for the CDR3: TGTGCCACCAGCAGCCAAACGGATGAGCATTTCTTC.

The chain links TRBV7-4 to TRBJ2-7; D is uncertain. The CDR3 covers 11 residues. V was pared by 3 bases and J by 6 bases, with 6 bases between. From germline, CDR1 is SGHVT and CDR2 SQSDAQ. CDR3 loop: CASSLFGEQYF. CDR3 nucleotide sequence: TGTGCCAGCAGCTTGTTTGGCGAGCAGTACTTC.

The chain employs TRBV10-3 and TRBJ2-5; D might be TRBD1 or TRBD2, each matching 5 bases. Per germline, CDR1 ENHRY and CDR2 SYGVKD. Trimming stripped 3 bases from V and 4 bases from J, with 12 bases between. This CDR3 is built from 14 residues. In DNA form, the CDR3 reads TGTGCCATCAGTGACCCGGGACGTCGAGAGACCCAGTACTTC. It encodes CAISDPGRRETQYF.

The V and J genes are TRBV7-2 and TRBJ2-7; D unresolved. Per the germline V gene, CDR1 is SGHTA and CDR2 is FQGNSA. Trimming removed 1 base at V and 3 bases at J, with 13 bases between. The CDR3 length is 15 residues. In nucleotides, the CDR3 is TGTGCCAGCAGCTTAGAGCTACGAACGCACTACGAGCAGTACTTC. Translation gives CASSLELRTHYEQYF.

The chain uses TRBV24-1 and TRBJ1-2, with 9 bases fitting TRBD1. Trimming cost V 3 bases and J 8 bases; bases outside gene matches: 6. The CDR3 covers 14 residues. The germline gives CDR1 KGHDR, CDR2 SFDVKD. CDR3 coding DNA: TGTGCCACCAGTGATCCAGGGACAGGGTACGGCTACACCTTC. Protein product: CATSDPGTGYGYTF.

The chain employs TRBV24-1 and TRBJ2-1; D possibly corresponds to TRBD2 (6 bases). Trimming took 5 bases from V and 0 from J, leaving 13 bases between them. Germline CDR1 reads KGHDR; CDR2 reads SFDVKD. The CDR3 is 16 residues long. The CDR3 nucleotides read TGTGCCACCAGTGGGCTAGCGAGGAGCTCCTACAATGAGCAGTTCTTC. This codes for CATSGLARSSYNEQFF.

The rearrangement uses TRBV12-5 and TRBJ2-7; D is ambiguous. In germline, CDR1 is LGHNT, CDR2 FRNRAP. This CDR3 contains 14 residues. V lost 0 bases, J lost 5 bases, and 11 bases lay in between. The CDR3 here is CASGLVSTKNEQYF. CDR3 bases: TGTGCTAGTGGTTTGGTATCGACGAAGAACGAGCAGTACTTC.

The sample holds a few counts of this clonotype. The chain carries TRBV19 and TRBJ1-6; D perhaps matches TRBD1 (6 bases). Germline V lookup: CDR1 LNHDA, CDR2 SQIVND (reference sequence). This CDR3 contains 15 residues. Trimming stripped 1 base from V and 5 bases from J, with 9 bases between. This CDR3 is CASSIGGGNNSPLHF. The DNA of the CDR3 is TGTGCCAGTAGTATAGGAGGGGGGAATAATTCACCCCTCCACTTT.

This clonotype showed up just a few times. The chain recombines TRBV5-5 with TRBJ2-7; no reliable D call. Trimming took 2 bases from V and 6 from J, leaving 18 bases between them. The CDR3 is 15 amino acids. Germline CDR1 and CDR2: SGHKS and YYEKEE (reference sequence). The DNA of the CDR3 is TGTGCCAGCAGCTTCCAGAGGACGGGTGCTCCCGAGCAGTACTTC. This encodes CASSFQRTGAPEQYF.

The V and J genes are TRBV7-2 and TRBJ2-2; 7 bases map to TRBD1. The V gene's germline CDR1 is SGHTA and CDR2 FQGNSA. The CDR3 has 13 amino acids. J gave up 0 bases and V 9 bases, and 1 base lay outside the gene matches. The CDR3 DNA sequence: TGTGCCAGACAGGGGTCGAACACCGGGGAGCTGTTTTTT. Amino acids: CARQGSNTGELFF.

The DNA for the CDR3 is TGCAGCGTTGAACTACAGTTCTATGGCTACACCTTC. As protein: CSVELQFYGYTF. This chain links TRBV29-1 with TRBJ1-2; D ambiguous. CDR1 and CDR2 (germline): SQVTM, ANQGSEA. V was pared by 2 bases and J by 4 bases, with 8 bases between. CDR3 length: 12 amino acids.

The chain couples TRBV19 to TRBJ1-1, with D maybe TRBD1 (6 bases). Germline loops: CDR1 LNHDA, CDR2 SQIVND (reference sequence). The V end lost 5 bases, the J end lost 7 bases, and 20 bases lay between the germline ends. This CDR3 is 15 amino acids long. CDR3 sequence reads: CASSPVAGARSEAFF. CDR3 coding DNA: TGTGCCAGTAGTCCTGTGGCAGGGGCCCGGAGTGAAGCTTTCTTT. Together with reference TRBV19 and TRBJ1-1, the CDR3 gives the full variable domain: DGGITQSPKYLFRKEGQNVTLSCEQNLNHDAMYWYRQDPGQGLRLIYYSQIVNDFQKGDIAEGYSVSREKKESFPLTVTSAQKNPTAFYLCASSPVAGARSEAFFGQGTRLTVV.

This rearrangement joins TRBV7-8 to TRBJ1-5; D remains ambiguous. CDR3 length equals 13 residues. V lost 1 base and J lost 5, with 6 bases in between. Per the germline V gene, CDR1 is SGHVS and CDR2 is FQNEAQ. The CDR3 sequence: CASSLVRDQPQHF. As DNA, the CDR3 is TGTGCCAGCAGCTTAGTTCGGGATCAGCCCCAGCATTTT.

The chain carries TRBV25-1 and TRBJ1-6; a possible D gene is TRBD1 (6 bases). The length of the CDR3 is 17 residues. The V end lost 0 bases, the J end lost 7 bases, and 16 bases lay between the germline ends. The germline V gene encodes CDR1 MGHDK and CDR2 SYGVNS. CDR3 in amino acids: CASSEYYRERENSPLHF. In DNA form, the CDR3 reads TGTGCCAGCAGTGAATATTACAGGGAGAGAGAAAATTCACCCCTCCACTTT.

The chain combines TRBV15 with TRBJ1-4, with a possible D match to TRBD1 (5 bases). Looked up from germline, CDR1 is LNHNV and CDR2 is YYDKDF (reference sequence). Trimming removed 2 bases from V and 7 bases from J, with 20 bases in between. The CDR3 spans 17 residues. CDR3 region: CATSRPFPGLWSEKLFF. The CDR3 region has the DNA TGTGCCACCAGCAGACCATTTCCGGGACTATGGAGTGAAAAACTGTTTTTT.

This clonotype showed up just a few times. A junction end diverges from the germline sequence, so it may reflect a read error. The chain is built from TRBV7-3 and TRBJ2-3; D ambiguous. The germline gives CDR1 SGHTA, CDR2 FQGTGA. There are 13 residues in the CDR3. In DNA, the CDR3 is TGCGCCAGCAGTGAGATCCTGTCAGATACGCAGTATTTT. This codes for CASSEILSDTQYF.

This chain joins TRBV12-3 or TRBV12-4 and TRBJ1-1; D call uncertain. The CDR3 consists of 11 residues. Trimming took off 3 bases at V and 13 bases at J, with 12 bases between the two ends. The CDR3 spells CASSFSGTGFF. CDR3 sequence (DNA): TGTGCCAGCAGTTTTTCTGGTACGGGTTTCTTT.